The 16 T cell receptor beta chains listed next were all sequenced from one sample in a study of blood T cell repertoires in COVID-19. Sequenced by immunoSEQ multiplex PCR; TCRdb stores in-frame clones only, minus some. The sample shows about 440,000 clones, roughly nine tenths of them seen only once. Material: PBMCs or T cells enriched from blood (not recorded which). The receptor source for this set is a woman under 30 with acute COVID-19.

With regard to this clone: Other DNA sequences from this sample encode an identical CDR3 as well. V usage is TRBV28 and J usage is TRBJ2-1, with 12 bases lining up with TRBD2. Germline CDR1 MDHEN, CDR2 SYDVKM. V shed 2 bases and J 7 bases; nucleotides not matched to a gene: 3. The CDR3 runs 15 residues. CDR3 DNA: TGTGCCAGCAGTTTAAGCCTAGCGGGGGGGAATGAGCAGTTCTTC. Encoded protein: CASSLSLAGGNEQFF.

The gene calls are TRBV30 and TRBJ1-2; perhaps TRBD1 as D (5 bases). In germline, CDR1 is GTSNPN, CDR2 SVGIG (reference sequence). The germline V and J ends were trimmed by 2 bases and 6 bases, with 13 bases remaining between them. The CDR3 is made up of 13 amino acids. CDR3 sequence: CAWSRDGGNGYTF. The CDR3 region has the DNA TGTGCCTGGAGTCGAGATGGGGGGAATGGCTACACCTTC.

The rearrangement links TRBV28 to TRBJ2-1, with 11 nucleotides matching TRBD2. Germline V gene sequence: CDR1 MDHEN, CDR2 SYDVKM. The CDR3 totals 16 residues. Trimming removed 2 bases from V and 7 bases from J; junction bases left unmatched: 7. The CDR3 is CASSLILAGAGNEQFF. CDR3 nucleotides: TGTGCCAGCAGTTTAATACTAGCGGGAGCCGGTAATGAGCAGTTCTTC.

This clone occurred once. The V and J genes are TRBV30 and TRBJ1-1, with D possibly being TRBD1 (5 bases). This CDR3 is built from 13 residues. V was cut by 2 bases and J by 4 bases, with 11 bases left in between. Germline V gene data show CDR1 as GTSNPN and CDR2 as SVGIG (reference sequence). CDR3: CAWSSPRATEAFF. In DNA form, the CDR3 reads TGTGCCTGGAGTTCGCCCAGGGCCACTGAAGCTTTCTTT. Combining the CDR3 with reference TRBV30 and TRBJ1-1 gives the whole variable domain SQTIHQWPATLVQPVGSPLSLECTVEGTSNPNLYWYRQAAGRGLQLLFYSVGIGQISSEVPQNLSASRPQDRQFILSSKKLLLSDSGFYLCAWSSPRATEAFFGQGTRLTVV.

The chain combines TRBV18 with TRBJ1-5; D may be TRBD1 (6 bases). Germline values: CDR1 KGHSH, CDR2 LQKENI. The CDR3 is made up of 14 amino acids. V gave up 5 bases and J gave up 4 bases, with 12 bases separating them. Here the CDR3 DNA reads TGTGCCAGCTCAGACACAGGGTCTAATCAGCCCCAGCATTTT. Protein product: CASSDTGSNQPQHF.

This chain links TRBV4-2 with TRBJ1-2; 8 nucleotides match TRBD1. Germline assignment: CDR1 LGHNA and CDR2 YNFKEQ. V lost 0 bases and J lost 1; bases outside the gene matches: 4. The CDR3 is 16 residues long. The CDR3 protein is CASSQEQGAGNYGYTF. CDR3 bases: TGTGCCAGCAGCCAAGAGCAGGGGGCGGGTAACTATGGCTACACCTTC.

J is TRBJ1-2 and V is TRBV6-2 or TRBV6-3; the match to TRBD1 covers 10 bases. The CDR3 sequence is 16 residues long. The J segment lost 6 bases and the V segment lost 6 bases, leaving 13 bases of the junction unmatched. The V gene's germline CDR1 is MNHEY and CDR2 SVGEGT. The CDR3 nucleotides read TGTGCCAGCAGCCCTACTCTTTCCGGGACAGGGGATGGCTACACCTTC. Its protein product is CASSPTLSGTGDGYTF.

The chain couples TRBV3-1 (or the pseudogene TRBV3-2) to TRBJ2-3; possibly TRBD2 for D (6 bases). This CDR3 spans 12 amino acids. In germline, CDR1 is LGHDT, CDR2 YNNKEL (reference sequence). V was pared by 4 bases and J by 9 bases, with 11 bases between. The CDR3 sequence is CASSPSRGTQYF. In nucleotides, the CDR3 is TGTGCCAGCAGCCCCTCCCGGGGGACGCAGTATTTT.

DNA for the CDR3: TGTGCCAGCAGCCAAACTAGCGGGGTTCACAATGAGCAGTTCTTC. It encodes CASSQTSGVHNEQFF. The V and J genes are TRBV3-1 (or the pseudogene TRBV3-2) and TRBJ2-1, with 10 bases lining up with TRBD2. The germline V gene has CDR1 LGHDT and CDR2 YNNKEL (reference sequence). The CDR3 length is 15 residues. V trimming: 2 bases; J trimming: 5 bases; junction bases outside the gene matches: 3.

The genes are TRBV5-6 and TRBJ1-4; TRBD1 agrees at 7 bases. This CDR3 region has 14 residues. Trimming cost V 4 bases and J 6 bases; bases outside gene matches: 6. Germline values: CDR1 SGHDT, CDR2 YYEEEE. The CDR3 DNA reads TGTGCCAGCAGCCTGGGGACAGCCGATGAAAAACTGTTTTTT. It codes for CASSLGTADEKLFF.

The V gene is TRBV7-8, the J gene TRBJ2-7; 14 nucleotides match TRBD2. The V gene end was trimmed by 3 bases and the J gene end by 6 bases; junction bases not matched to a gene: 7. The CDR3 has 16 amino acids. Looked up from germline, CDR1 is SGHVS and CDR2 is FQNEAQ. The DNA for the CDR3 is TGTGCCAGCAGCTTCGGGACTAGCGGGAGTATGTTCGAGCAGTACTTC. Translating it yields CASSFGTSGSMFEQYF.

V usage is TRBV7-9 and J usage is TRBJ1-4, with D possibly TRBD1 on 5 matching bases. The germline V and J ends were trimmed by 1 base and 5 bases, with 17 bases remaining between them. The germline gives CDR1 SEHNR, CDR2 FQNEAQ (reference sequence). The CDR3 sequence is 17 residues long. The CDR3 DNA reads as TGTGCCAGCAGCTTAGAATGGGGAACAGGAGAAAATGAAAAACTGTTTTTT. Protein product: CASSLEWGTGENEKLFF.

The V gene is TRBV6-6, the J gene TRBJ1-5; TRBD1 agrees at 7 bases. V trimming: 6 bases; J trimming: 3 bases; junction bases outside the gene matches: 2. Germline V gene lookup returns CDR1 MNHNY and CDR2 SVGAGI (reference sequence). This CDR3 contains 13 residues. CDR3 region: CASRGTVNQPQHF. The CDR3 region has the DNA TGTGCCAGCAGAGGGACAGTCAATCAGCCCCAGCATTTT.

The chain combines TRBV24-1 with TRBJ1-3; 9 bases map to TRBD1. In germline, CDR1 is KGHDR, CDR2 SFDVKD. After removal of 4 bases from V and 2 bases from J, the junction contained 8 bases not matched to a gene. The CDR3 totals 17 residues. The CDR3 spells CATSEIRDRATGNTIYF. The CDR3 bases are TGTGCCACCAGTGAGATCCGGGACAGGGCGACTGGAAACACCATATATTTT.

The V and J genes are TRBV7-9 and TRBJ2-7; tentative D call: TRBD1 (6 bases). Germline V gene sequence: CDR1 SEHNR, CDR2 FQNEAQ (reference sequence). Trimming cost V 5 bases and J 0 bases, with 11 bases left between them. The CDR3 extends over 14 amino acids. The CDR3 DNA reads TGTGCCAGCAGCCAATCAGGGGTCTCCTACGAGCAGTACTTC. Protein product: CASSQSGVSYEQYF.

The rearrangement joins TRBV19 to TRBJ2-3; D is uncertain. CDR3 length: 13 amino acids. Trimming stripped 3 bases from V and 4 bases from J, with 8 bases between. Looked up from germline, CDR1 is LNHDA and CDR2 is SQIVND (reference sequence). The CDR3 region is CASSMRLSDTQYF. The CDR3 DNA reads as TGTGCCAGTAGTATGAGACTGTCAGATACGCAGTATTTT.